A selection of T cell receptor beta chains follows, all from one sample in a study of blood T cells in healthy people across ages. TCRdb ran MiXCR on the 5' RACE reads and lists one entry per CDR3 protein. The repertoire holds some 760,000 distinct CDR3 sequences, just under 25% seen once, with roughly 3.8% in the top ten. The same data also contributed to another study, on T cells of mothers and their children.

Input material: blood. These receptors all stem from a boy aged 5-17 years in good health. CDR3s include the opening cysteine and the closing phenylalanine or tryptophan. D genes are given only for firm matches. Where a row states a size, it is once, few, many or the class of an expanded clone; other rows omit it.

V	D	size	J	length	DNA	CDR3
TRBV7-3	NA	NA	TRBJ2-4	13	TGTGCCAGCAGCCCGCCAGGCAGGAACATTCAGTACTTC	CASSPPGRNIQYF
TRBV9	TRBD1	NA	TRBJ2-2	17	TGTGCCAGCAGCGCAATAAAAGGACAGGGTATCACCGGGGAGCTGTTTTTT	CASSAIKGQGITGELFF
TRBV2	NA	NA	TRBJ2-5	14	TGTGCCAGCAGGGCATCCATAGGGCGGGAGACCCAGTACTTC	CASRASIGRETQYF
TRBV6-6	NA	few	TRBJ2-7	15	TGTGCCAGCAGCCTGGACGGCCGACCTACTCACGAGCAGTACTTC	CASSLDGRPTHEQYF
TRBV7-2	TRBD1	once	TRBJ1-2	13	TGTGCCAGCAGGCCACAGGGGGCTCGTGGCTACACCTTC	CASRPQGARGYTF
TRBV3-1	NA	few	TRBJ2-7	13	TGTGCCAGCAGCCAAGACCCCACCTACGAGCGGTACTTC	CASSQDPTYERYF
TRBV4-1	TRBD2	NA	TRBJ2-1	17	TGCGCCAGCAGCCCTGGGACTAGCGGGAGGCTAACCAATGAGCAGTTCTTC	CASSPGTSGRLTNEQFF
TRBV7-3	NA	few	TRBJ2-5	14	TGTGCCAGCAGCGGGGGGACAGCCCAAGAGACCCAGTACTTC	CASSGGTAQETQYF
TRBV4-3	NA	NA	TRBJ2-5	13	TGCGCCAGCAGCCAAGGGACAGCAGGGACCCAGTACTTC	CASSQGTAGTQYF
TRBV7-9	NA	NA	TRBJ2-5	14	TGTGCCAGCAGCTTAGCGATCACCCCAGAGACCCAGTACTTC	CASSLAITPETQYF
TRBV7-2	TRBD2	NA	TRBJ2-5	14	TGTGCCAGCAGCTCCAATCGGGGGGTTGAGACCCAGTACTTC	CASSSNRGVETQYF
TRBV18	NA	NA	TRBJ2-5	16	TGTGCCAGCTCACCAACCAAAACGGGGCCACTAGAGACCCAGTACTTC	CASSPTKTGPLETQYF
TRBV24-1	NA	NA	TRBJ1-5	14	TGTGCCACCAGTGACCCGGGCGGGACTCAGCCCCAGCATTTT	CATSDPGGTQPQHF
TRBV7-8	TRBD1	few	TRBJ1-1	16	TGTGCCAGCAGCTTAAGACAGGGGATTATGAACACTGAAGCTTTCTTT	CASSLRQGIMNTEAFF
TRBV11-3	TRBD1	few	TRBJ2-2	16	TGTGCCAGCACCTCCCGACAGGGTGGGAACACCGGGGAGCTGTTTTTT	CASTSRQGGNTGELFF
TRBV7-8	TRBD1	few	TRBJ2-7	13	TGTGCCAGCAGCGGAACAGGGGACCACGAGCAGTACTTC	CASSGTGDHEQYF
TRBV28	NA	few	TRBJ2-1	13	TGTGCCAGCGGTAACAGGGTAGTCAATGAGCAGTTCTTC	CASGNRVVNEQFF
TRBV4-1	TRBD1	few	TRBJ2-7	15	TGCGCCAGCAGCCAGGCGACAGGGGAGGTCTACGAGCAGTACTTC	CASSQATGEVYEQYF
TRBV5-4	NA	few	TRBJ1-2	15	TGTGCCAGCAGCTCGGGGGGGAAGCTCTTTTATGGCTACACCTTC	CASSSGGKLFYGYTF
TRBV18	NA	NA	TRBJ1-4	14	TGTGCCAGCTCACAGCGGGCGATCAATGAAAAACTGTTTTTT	CASSQRAINEKLFF
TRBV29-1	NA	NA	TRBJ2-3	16	TGCAGCGTTGAAGATATAGGGCTATCTAGCACAGATACGCAGTATTTT	CSVEDIGLSSTDTQYF
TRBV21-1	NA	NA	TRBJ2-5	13	TGTGCCAGCAGCGGAGCGGGCGAAGAGACCCAGTACTTC	CASSGAGEETQYF
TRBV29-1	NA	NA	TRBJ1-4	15	TGCAGCGTTGCGGTATCAGGGGATTCGGAGGAAAAACTGTTTTTT	CSVAVSGDSEEKLFF
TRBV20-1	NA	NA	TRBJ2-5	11	TGCAGTGCTCTCCGGGGGGAGACCCAGTACTTC	CSALRGETQYF
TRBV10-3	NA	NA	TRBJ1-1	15	TGTGCCATCAAGGGGGACCTCGTTGGGAACACTGAAGCTTTCTTT	CAIKGDLVGNTEAFF
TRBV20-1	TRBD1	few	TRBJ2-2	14	TGCAGTGCCCCCAGGACAGGGGGTCCCGGGGAGCTGTTTTTT	CSAPRTGGPGELFF
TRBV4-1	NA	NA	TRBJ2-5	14	TGCGCCAGCAGCCAGCCCGGGTCACAAGAGACCCAGTACTTC	CASSQPGSQETQYF
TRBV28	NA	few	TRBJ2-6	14	TGTGCCAGCAGCAACGTGGGTGGGGCCAACGTCCTGACTTTC	CASSNVGGANVLTF
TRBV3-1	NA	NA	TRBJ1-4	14	TGTGCCAGCAGCCCAATCTCAGGGGATGAAAAACTGTTTTTT	CASSPISGDEKLFF
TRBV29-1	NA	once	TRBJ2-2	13	TGCAGCGTTGGACAGGTGAACACCGAGGAGCTGTTTTTT	CSVGQVNTEELFF
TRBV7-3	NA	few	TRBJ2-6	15	TGTGCCAGCAGTCGGGGGACACCTGGGGCCAACGTCCTGACTTTC	CASSRGTPGANVLTF